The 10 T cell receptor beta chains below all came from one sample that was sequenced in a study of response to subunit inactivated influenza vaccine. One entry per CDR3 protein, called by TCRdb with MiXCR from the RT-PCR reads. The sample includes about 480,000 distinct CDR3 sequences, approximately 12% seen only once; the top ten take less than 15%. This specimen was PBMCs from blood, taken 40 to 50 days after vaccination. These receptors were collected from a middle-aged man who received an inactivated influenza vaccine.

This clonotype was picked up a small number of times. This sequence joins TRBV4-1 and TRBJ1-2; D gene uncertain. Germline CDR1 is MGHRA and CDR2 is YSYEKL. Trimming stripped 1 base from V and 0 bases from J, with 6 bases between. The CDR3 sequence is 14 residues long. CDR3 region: CASSQAPANYGYTF. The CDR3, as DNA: TGCGCCAGCAGCCAAGCGCCAGCTAACTATGGCTACACCTTC.

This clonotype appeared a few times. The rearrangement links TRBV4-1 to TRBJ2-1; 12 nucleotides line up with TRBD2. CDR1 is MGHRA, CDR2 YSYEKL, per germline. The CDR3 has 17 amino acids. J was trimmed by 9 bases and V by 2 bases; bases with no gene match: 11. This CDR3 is CASSQNYLAGGPSEQFF. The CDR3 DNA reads TGCGCCAGCAGCCAAAACTATCTAGCGGGGGGGCCTAGTGAGCAGTTCTTC.

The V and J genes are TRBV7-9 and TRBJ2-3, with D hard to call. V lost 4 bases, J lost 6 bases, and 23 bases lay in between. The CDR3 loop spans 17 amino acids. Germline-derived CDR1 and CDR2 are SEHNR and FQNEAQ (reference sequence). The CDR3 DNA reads TGTGCCAGCAGCTCCCCCTTAACAACCGCGAAGTCGGATACGCAGTATTTT. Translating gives CASSSPLTTAKSDTQYF.

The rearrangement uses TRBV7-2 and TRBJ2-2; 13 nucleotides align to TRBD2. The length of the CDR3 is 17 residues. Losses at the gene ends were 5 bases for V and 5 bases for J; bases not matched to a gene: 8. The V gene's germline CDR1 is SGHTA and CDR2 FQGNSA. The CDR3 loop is CASSHGLAGVNTGELFF. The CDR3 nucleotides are TGTGCCAGCAGCCATGGACTAGCGGGGGTCAATACCGGGGAGCTGTTTTTT. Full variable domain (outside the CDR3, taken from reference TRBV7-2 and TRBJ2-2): GAGVSQSPSNKVTEKGKDVELRCDPISGHTALYWYRQSLGQGLEFLIYFQGNSAPDKSGLPSDRFSAERTGGSVSTLTIQRTQQEDSAVYLCASSHGLAGVNTGELFFGEGSRLTVL.

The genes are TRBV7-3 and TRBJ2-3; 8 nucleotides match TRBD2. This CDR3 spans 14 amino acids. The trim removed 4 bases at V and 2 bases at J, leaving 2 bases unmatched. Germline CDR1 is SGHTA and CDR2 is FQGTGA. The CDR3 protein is CASSSAGATDTQYF. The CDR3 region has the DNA TGTGCCAGCAGCTCAGCGGGAGCCACAGATACGCAGTATTTT.

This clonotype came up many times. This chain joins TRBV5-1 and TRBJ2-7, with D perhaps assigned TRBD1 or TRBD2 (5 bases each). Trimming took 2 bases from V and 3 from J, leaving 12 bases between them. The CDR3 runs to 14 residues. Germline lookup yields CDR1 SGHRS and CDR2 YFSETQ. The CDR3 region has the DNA TGCGCCAGCAGCTTCCGGTCGGGGCACTACGAGCAGTACTTC. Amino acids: CASSFRSGHYEQYF.

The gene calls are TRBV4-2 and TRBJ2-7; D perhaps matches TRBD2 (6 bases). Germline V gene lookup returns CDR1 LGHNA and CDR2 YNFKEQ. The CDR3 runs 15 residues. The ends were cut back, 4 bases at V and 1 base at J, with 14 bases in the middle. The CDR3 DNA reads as TGTGCCAGCAGCCCCCTCTTAGCGGAGTCCTACGAGCAGTACTTC. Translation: CASSPLLAESYEQYF.

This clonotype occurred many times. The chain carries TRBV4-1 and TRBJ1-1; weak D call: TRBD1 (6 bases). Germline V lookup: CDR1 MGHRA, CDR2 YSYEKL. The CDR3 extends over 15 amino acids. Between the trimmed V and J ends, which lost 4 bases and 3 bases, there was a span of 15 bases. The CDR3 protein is CASSPSTGGDTEAFF. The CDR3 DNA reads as TGCGCCAGCAGCCCCTCGACAGGAGGAGACACTGAAGCTTTCTTT.

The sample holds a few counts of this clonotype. The CDR3 loop reads CASSFVWYRTHNEQFF. DNA for the CDR3: TGTGCCAGCAGTTTTGTTTGGTACAGGACCCACAATGAGCAGTTCTTC. This chain uses TRBV28 with TRBJ2-1; D is possibly TRBD1 (5 bases). The CDR3 runs 16 residues. Germline loops: CDR1 MDHEN, CDR2 SYDVKM. V gave up 3 bases and J gave up 5 bases, with 17 bases separating them.

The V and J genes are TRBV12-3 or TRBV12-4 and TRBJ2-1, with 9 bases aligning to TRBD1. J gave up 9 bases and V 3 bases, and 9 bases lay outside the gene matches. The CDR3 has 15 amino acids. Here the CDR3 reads CASSLGTGWLSEQFF. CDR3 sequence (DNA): TGTGCCAGCAGTTTGGGGACAGGGTGGTTAAGTGAGCAGTTCTTC.